Shown below are 23 T cell receptor beta chains from a single sample sequenced in a study of T cell responses to AZD1222 COVID-19 vaccine. This table comes from immunoSEQ multiplex PCR, and its TCRdb copy is limited to in-frame clones, with some not included. The sample has over 100,000 clones; about 93% are singletons. Specimen: peripheral blood, collected on day 0 of AZD1222 vaccination. The receptor set was obtained from an adult in good health.

The J gene is TRBJ2-1, the V gene TRBV11-2, with 9 bases lining up with TRBD2. Germline trimming cut 6 bases from V and 7 bases from J; bases unmatched to any gene: 22. Germline-derived CDR1 and CDR2 are SGHAT and FQNNGV. The length of the CDR3 is 19 residues. CDR3 nucleotides: TGTGCCAGCAGGGATCCTTGGTTGAGCGGGAGGCCCTCCGGGAATGAGCAGTTCTTC. Its translation: CASRDPWLSGRPSGNEQFF.

The rearrangement links TRBV6-2 or TRBV6-3 to TRBJ2-1; the D gene is possibly TRBD2 (6 bases). The germline gives CDR1 MNHEY, CDR2 SVGEGT. V lost 0 bases, J lost 8 bases, and 11 bases lay in between. CDR3 length: 14 residues. CDR3 amino acids: CASSYSSAGHEQFF. The CDR3 DNA sequence: TGTGCCAGCAGTTACTCGAGTGCGGGACATGAGCAGTTCTTC.

The rearrangement joins TRBV18 to TRBJ1-1; D is ambiguous. This CDR3 comprises 16 residues. Between the trimmed V and J ends, which lost 2 bases and 0 bases, there was a span of 13 bases. Germline CDR1 and CDR2: KGHSH and LQKENI. CDR3 residues: CASSPIQTRVNTEAFF. As DNA, the CDR3 is TGTGCCAGCTCACCAATCCAGACCCGGGTGAACACTGAAGCTTTCTTT.

The chain uses TRBV5-1 and TRBJ2-7; 8 bases fit TRBD1. From germline, CDR1 is SGHRS and CDR2 YFSETQ. The V and J ends lost 3 bases and 4 bases, in that order; junction bases with no gene match: 6. The CDR3 extends over 14 amino acids. CDR3 DNA sequence: TGCGCCAGCAGCTACGGGACAGGTCAATACGAGCAGTACTTC. Protein: CASSYGTGQYEQYF.

The V gene is TRBV6-5, the J gene TRBJ1-4, with a possible D match to TRBD1 (6 bases). Trimming took 5 bases from V and 7 from J, leaving 17 bases between them. CDR3 length: 15 amino acids. CDR1 is MNHEY and CDR2 is SVGAGI in the germline V gene. In nucleotides, the CDR3 is TGTGCCAGCAGTCCCTATGGGGGGGCGGTTGAAAAACTGTTTTTT. Its translation: CASSPYGGAVEKLFF.

This clone was detected only once. The chain uses TRBV19 and TRBJ2-1; 8 bases map to TRBD2. The germline CDR1 and CDR2 sequences are LNHDA and SQIVND (reference sequence). V lost 8 bases, J lost 6 bases, and 15 bases stayed unmatched. The CDR3 is 16 amino acids. The DNA of the CDR3 is TGTGCCAGTGCGAAGTTTGGGACTAGGGTCGCCAATGAGCAGTTCTTC. This sequence encodes CASAKFGTRVANEQFF.

The CDR3 region has the DNA TGTGCCAGCAGCTTAGCCTGGGGACTAGCGGACAATGAGCAGTTCTTC. Translating gives CASSLAWGLADNEQFF. This rearrangement joins TRBV7-9 to TRBJ2-1; 11 nucleotides match TRBD2. The CDR3 is made up of 16 amino acids. J lost 5 bases, V lost 0 bases, and 3 bases had no gene match. The germline gives CDR1 SEHNR, CDR2 FQNEAQ (reference sequence).

This clone was counted a single time. This sequence joins TRBV28 and TRBJ1-5; unclear D gene. Germline V CDR1 and CDR2: MDHEN, SYDVKM. V shed 6 bases and J shed 6 bases, with 6 bases lying between them. The CDR3 has 11 residues. This chain's CDR3 is CASSFSQPQHF. The CDR3 nucleotides are TGTGCCAGCAGCTTCAGTCAGCCCCAGCATTTT.

The chain joins TRBV5-1 to TRBJ2-7; 7 nucleotides match TRBD1. The CDR3 length is 14 residues. With 2 bases clipped from V and 1 base from J, the junction kept 3 bases outside the gene matches. CDR1 is SGHRS, CDR2 YFSETQ, per germline. In DNA form, the CDR3 reads TGCGCCAGCAGCTTACGGACAGGATCCTACGAGCAGTACTTC. This sequence encodes CASSLRTGSYEQYF.

The chain joins TRBV24-1 to TRBJ1-5; D is unclear. The CDR3 has 17 residues. The V end lost 9 bases, the J end lost 0 bases, and 20 bases lay between the germline ends. CDR1 and CDR2 (germline): KGHDR, SFDVKD. The CDR3 sequence: CATPPRTVAYSNQPQHF. The CDR3 nucleotides are TGTGCCACCCCCCCTAGAACCGTAGCTTATAGCAATCAGCCCCAGCATTTT.

The sample holds one count of this clone. As DNA, the CDR3 is TGTGCCAGCAGCTTAGCTCCAACCTGGCGACAGGGTAGCAATCAGCCCCAGCATTTT. Protein: CASSLAPTWRQGSNQPQHF. The chain couples TRBV7-6 to TRBJ1-5; 7 bases map to TRBD1. The V gene's germline CDR1 is SGHVS and CDR2 FNYEAQ. CDR3 length equals 19 residues. Trimming cost V 0 bases and J 0 bases; bases outside gene matches: 11.

V and J are TRBV7-9 and TRBJ2-7; possible D gene TRBD2, 6 bases. Germline lookup yields CDR1 SEHNR and CDR2 FQNEAQ (reference sequence). This CDR3 has 14 amino acids. V shed 5 bases and J shed 2 bases, with 13 bases lying between them. The CDR3 DNA reads as TGTGCCAGCAGCCCACGGGACTCCACCTACGAGCAGTACTTC. It encodes CASSPRDSTYEQYF.

This clone was recorded only once. This chain links TRBV28 with TRBJ1-2; D is unresolved. This CDR3 comprises 12 residues. Germline CDR1 reads MDHEN; CDR2 reads SYDVKM. V was cut by 3 bases and J by 3 bases, with 5 bases left in between. DNA of the CDR3: TGTGCCAGCAGTTTGCGGTACTATGGCTACACCTTC. Translation: CASSLRYYGYTF.

The CDR3 DNA reads as TGTGCCAGCAGCCCCCTTGGGGCGAACAATGAGCAGTTCTTC. This gives the protein CASSPLGANNEQFF. The chain uses TRBV7-6 and TRBJ2-1; possible D gene TRBD1, 5 bases. V was pared by 5 bases and J by 5 bases, with 13 bases between. Germline V gives CDR1 SGHVS, CDR2 FNYEAQ. This CDR3 has 14 residues.

The chain has TRBV18 and TRBJ2-7, with 11 bases identical to TRBD2. The CDR3 spans 17 residues. With 3 bases clipped from V and 6 bases from J, the junction kept 13 bases outside the gene matches. Germline-derived CDR1 and CDR2 are KGHSH and LQKENI. The CDR3 here is CASSPSTSGSTSGEQYF. The DNA of the CDR3 is TGTGCCAGCTCACCGAGTACTAGCGGGAGTACTAGCGGCGAGCAGTACTTC.

The chain uses TRBV3-1 (or the pseudogene TRBV3-2) and TRBJ2-7; D is unclear. This CDR3 spans 11 amino acids. V was clipped by 3 bases and J by 4 bases, with 4 bases between them. CDR1 and CDR2 (germline): LGHDT, YNNKEL (reference sequence). The CDR3 sequence: CASSQSYEQYF. The CDR3 nucleotides are TGTGCCAGCAGCCAGAGTTACGAGCAGTACTTC.

The genes are TRBV15 and TRBJ1-1; D gene ambiguous. With 2 bases removed from V and 7 bases from J, the gap between germline ends came to 17 bases. Germline V lookup: CDR1 LNHNV, CDR2 YYDKDF (reference sequence). This CDR3 is built from 15 residues. The CDR3 region is CATSRKRTDSGEAFF. The CDR3, as DNA: TGTGCCACCAGCAGAAAGCGAACGGATTCTGGTGAAGCTTTCTTT.

The J gene is TRBJ1-1, the V gene TRBV4-3; no clear D. This CDR3 comprises 13 residues. The V end lost 0 bases, the J end lost 4 bases, and 6 bases lay between the germline ends. The germline V gene has CDR1 LGHNA and CDR2 YSLEER. The CDR3 here is CASSQDVGTEAFF. As DNA, the CDR3 is TGCGCCAGCAGCCAAGACGTCGGCACTGAAGCTTTCTTT.

The rearrangement joins TRBV19 to TRBJ2-3, with TRBD2 matching over 8 bases. V lost 5 bases to trimming and J lost 4 bases; unmatched junction nucleotides: 5. This CDR3 has 14 residues. CDR1 and CDR2 from the germline V gene are LNHDA and SQIVND (reference sequence). The CDR3 DNA follows: TGTGCCAGTAGTTTACCGGGACTAGCAGATACGCAGTATTTT. Protein sequence: CASSLPGLADTQYF. Supplemented by reference TRBV19 and TRBJ2-3, the full variable domain reads DGGITQSPKYLFRKEGQNVTLSCEQNLNHDAMYWYRQDPGQGLRLIYYSQIVNDFQKGDIAEGYSVSREKKESFPLTVTSAQKNPTAFYLCASSLPGLADTQYFGPGTRLTVL.

This chain joins TRBV18 and TRBJ1-5; D is uncertain. Between the trimmed V and J ends, which lost 6 bases and 7 bases, there was a span of 16 bases. CDR3 length equals 14 residues. Germline V lookup: CDR1 KGHSH, CDR2 LQKENI. CDR3 bases: TGTGCCAGCTCCGGGCGGGGAAACGGACAGCCCCAGCATTTT. Its protein product is CASSGRGNGQPQHF.

The genes are TRBV20-1 and TRBJ1-5; a possible D gene is TRBD1 (6 bases). The CDR3 is 14 amino acids. V was pared by 3 bases and J by 6 bases, with 15 bases between. Germline V CDR1 and CDR2: DFQATT, SNEGSKA (reference sequence). The chain's CDR3 is CSASLGGAGQPQHF. CDR3 DNA: TGCAGTGCTAGTCTGGGGGGGGCCGGTCAGCCCCAGCATTTT.

V and J are TRBV9 and TRBJ1-1, with D hard to call. Germline lookup yields CDR1 SGDLS and CDR2 YYNGEE. The CDR3 is 14 amino acids. The ends were cut back, 7 bases at V and 4 bases at J, with 17 bases in the middle. The CDR3 loop reads CASGSRPTGTEAFF. The CDR3 DNA reads as TGTGCCAGCGGTAGTAGACCCACTGGCACTGAAGCTTTCTTT.

This chain connects TRBV11-3 to TRBJ2-3; the match to TRBD2 covers 8 bases. J gave up 11 bases and V 4 bases, and 2 bases lay outside the gene matches. Germline V lookup: CDR1 SGHNT, CDR2 YENEEA. The CDR3 length is 11 residues. The CDR3: CASSSGTRQYF. The CDR3, as DNA: TGTGCCAGCAGCTCCGGGACTAGGCAGTATTTT.